The next 24 T cell receptor beta chains were all read from a single sample in a study of cytomegalovirus exposure and HLA in healthy donors. The primer mix had 60 Vbeta and 13 Jbeta primers. This table comes from immunoSEQ multiplex PCR, and its TCRdb copy is limited to in-frame clones, with some not included. Recorded for this sample: around 130,000 clones. The source material was PBMCs. The receptor source for this set is a woman in her sixties in good health and CMV-seronegative.

The CDR3 DNA follows: TGTGCCAGCAGTTTCCCGGTCTTAGCGGGACAATTGGGTGCAGATACGCAGTATTTT. Translated, it gives CASSFPVLAGQLGADTQYF. The chain recombines TRBV28 with TRBJ2-3, with 8 positions matching TRBD2. This CDR3 is built from 19 residues. Trimming removed 3 bases from V and 4 bases from J; junction bases left unmatched: 18. Germline CDR1 and CDR2: MDHEN and SYDVKM. Full variable domain (outside the CDR3, taken from reference TRBV28 and TRBJ2-3): DVKVTQSSRYLVKRTGEKVFLECVQDMDHENMFWYRQDPGLGLRLIYFSYDVKMKEKGDIPEGYSVSREKKERFSLILESASTNQTSMYLCASSFPVLAGQLGADTQYFGPGTRLTVL.

The chain combines TRBV2 with TRBJ1-2, with D unclear. Deletions cut 2 bases from V and 2 bases from J, with 3 bases between. CDR1 and CDR2 from the germline V gene are SNHLY and FYNNEI. The CDR3 sequence is 12 residues long. The CDR3 sequence is CASSEQNYGYTF. The CDR3 DNA sequence: TGTGCCAGCAGTGAACAGAACTATGGCTACACCTTC.

This sequence joins TRBV4-1 and TRBJ2-7; 11 nucleotides line up with TRBD2. The germline V gene has CDR1 MGHRA and CDR2 YSYEKL. J lost 3 bases, V lost 6 bases, and 16 bases had no gene match. This CDR3 is built from 18 residues. Here the CDR3 reads CASRQLAGDTRLHYEQYF. CDR3 bases: TGCGCCAGCAGACAACTAGCGGGAGATACTCGGTTACACTACGAGCAGTACTTC.

The chain couples TRBV4-1 to TRBJ2-2; 9 positions match TRBD2. This CDR3 is built from 17 residues. The germline gives CDR1 MGHRA, CDR2 YSYEKL. V lost 0 bases and J lost 6; bases outside the gene matches: 8. DNA for the CDR3: TGCGCCAGCAGCCAAGATACGGGGACTAGCCTCCCCGGGGAGCTGTTTTTT. Translation gives CASSQDTGTSLPGELFF.

The J gene is TRBJ1-2, the V gene TRBV2, with 8 bases lining up with TRBD1. Trimming removed 4 bases from V and 6 bases from J; junction bases left unmatched: 7. The CDR3 totals 14 residues. Germline assignment: CDR1 SNHLY and CDR2 FYNNEI. Here the CDR3 DNA reads TGTGCCAGCAGTGGTCCGGGACAGGCCAATGGCTACACCTTC. Translated: CASSGPGQANGYTF.

This chain links TRBV6-1 with TRBJ2-3, with D possibly matching TRBD2 (6 bases). CDR3 length: 15 amino acids. The V and J ends lost 8 bases and 0 bases respectively, with 15 bases between them. The germline V gene has CDR1 MNHNS and CDR2 SASEGT. CDR3 amino acids: CASRAPGTSTDTQYF. CDR3 in DNA: TGTGCCAGCCGGGCCCCCGGGACTAGCACAGATACGCAGTATTTT.

The chain links TRBV7-9 to TRBJ2-1, with unresolved D. The V and J ends lost 5 bases and 2 bases respectively, with 7 bases between them. The CDR3 runs to 13 residues. Per germline, CDR1 SEHNR and CDR2 FQNEAQ (reference sequence). CDR3 protein: CASSPYPYNEQFF. In DNA, the CDR3 is TGTGCCAGCAGCCCCTACCCCTACAATGAGCAGTTCTTC.

This sequence joins TRBV27 and TRBJ2-7, with a tentative D call TRBD1 (6 bases). This CDR3 spans 12 amino acids. Per the germline V gene, CDR1 is MNHEY and CDR2 is SMNVEV (reference sequence). The germline V and J ends were trimmed by 8 bases and 2 bases, with 10 bases remaining between them. The CDR3 DNA is TGTGCCAGCTCAGACAGGACCTACGAGCAGTACTTC. This encodes CASSDRTYEQYF.

The V and J genes are TRBV11-2 and TRBJ1-1; D perhaps matches TRBD1 (5 bases). Per the germline V gene, CDR1 is SGHAT and CDR2 is FQNNGV. Between the trimmed V and J ends, which lost 5 bases and 6 bases, there was a span of 13 bases. CDR3 length: 13 residues. The CDR3 loop is CASSNWGGAEAFF. The CDR3 nucleotides read TGTGCCAGCAGCAACTGGGGGGGTGCTGAAGCTTTCTTT.

The J gene is TRBJ1-1, the V gene TRBV2; D possibly corresponds to TRBD1 (5 bases). The V gene's germline CDR1 is SNHLY and CDR2 FYNNEI. The CDR3 runs 13 residues. Between the trimmed V and J ends, which lost 5 bases and 1 base, there was a span of 8 bases. The CDR3, as DNA: TGTGCCAGCAGTTGGGGCCCGAACACTGAAGCTTTCTTT. Amino acid sequence: CASSWGPNTEAFF.

V and J are TRBV7-8 and TRBJ2-1; the D is unclear. V shed 5 bases and J shed 6 bases, with 11 bases lying between them. Germline V CDR1 and CDR2: SGHVS, FQNEAQ. This CDR3 region has 13 residues. CDR3 protein: CASSNRVSNEQFF. CDR3 coding DNA: TGTGCCAGCAGCAACCGGGTCAGCAATGAGCAGTTCTTC.

This rearrangement joins TRBV7-8 to TRBJ2-6; 7 nucleotides agree with TRBD2. V lost 2 bases, J lost 2 bases, and 15 bases stayed unmatched. This CDR3 contains 20 residues. CDR1 and CDR2 from the germline V gene are SGHVS and FQNEAQ. CDR3 sequence (DNA): TGTGCCAGCAGCTTAACGAGCGGGACCCTCCCAAAGGCTGGGGCCAACGTCCTGACTTTC. Its translation: CASSLTSGTLPKAGANVLTF.

This sequence joins TRBV9 and TRBJ2-1, with D unclear. CDR1 SGDLS and CDR2 YYNGEE come from the germline V gene. The CDR3 is made up of 13 amino acids. Trimming pared 0 bases from V and 6 bases from J, leaving 7 bases between. The CDR3 DNA is TGTGCCAGCAGCGTAGGTCTATTCAATGAGCAGTTCTTC. It encodes CASSVGLFNEQFF. Looking up the rest from reference TRBV9 and TRBJ2-1 gives the full variable domain: DSGVTQTPKHLITATGQRVTLRCSPRSGDLSVYWYQQSLDQGLQFLIQYYNGEERAKGNILERFSAQQFPDLHSELNLSSLELGDSALYFCASSVGLFNEQFFGPGTRLTVL.

To note about this clone: This CDR3 is also generated by other DNA sequences in the sample. CDR3 DNA: TGTGCCAGCAGCCAAGGTGCGGGGGAGACCCAGTACTTC. It specifies CASSQGAGETQYF. V and J are TRBV14 and TRBJ2-5, with a possible D match to TRBD2 (6 bases). CDR3 length: 13 residues. Germline V gene lookup returns CDR1 SGHDN and CDR2 FVKESK. Trimming shortened V by 1 base and J by 5 bases, and 8 bases separated the two germline ends.

The chain combines TRBV10-3 with TRBJ1-1; TRBD1 matches 8 bases. V was pared by 10 bases and J by 6 bases, with 10 bases of the junction left unmatched. Germline V gene data show CDR1 as ENHRY and CDR2 as SYGVKD. The CDR3 has 13 residues. The CDR3 DNA reads TGTGCCACCGCCGCGACAGGGGAGGCTGAAGCTTTCTTT. Translated: CATAATGEAEAFF.

About this clone: The junction departs from the called germline gene at one end, perhaps through a read error. V gene TRBV27 combines with J gene TRBJ1-2, with D maybe TRBD1 (5 bases). The CDR3 spans 13 residues. Germline V gene data show CDR1 as MNHEY and CDR2 as SMNVEV (reference sequence). The CDR3 coding sequence is TGTGCCAGCAGTCCCAACCCGCTCGACAGAATCAGCTTC. It translates to CASSPNPLDRISF.

The CDR3 is CASSVGTGGLYEQYF. DNA of the CDR3: TGTGCCAGCAGCGTAGGGACAGGAGGGTTGTACGAGCAGTACTTC. V is TRBV9 and J is TRBJ2-7; D might be TRBD1 (7 bases). This CDR3 is 15 amino acids long. Germline loops: CDR1 SGDLS, CDR2 YYNGEE. V lost 0 bases, J lost 4 bases, and 14 bases lay in between.

The CDR3 here is CASSFRQRNTEAFF. The DNA for the CDR3 is TGTGCCAGCAGTTTTAGACAGAGGAACACTGAAGCTTTCTTT. The V gene is TRBV28, the J gene TRBJ1-1; D perhaps matches TRBD1 (5 bases). Per germline, CDR1 MDHEN and CDR2 SYDVKM. Trimming took off 3 bases at V and 1 base at J, with 9 bases between the two ends. This CDR3 spans 14 amino acids. The whole variable domain, remainder taken from reference TRBV28 and TRBJ1-1, is DVKVTQSSRYLVKRTGEKVFLECVQDMDHENMFWYRQDPGLGLRLIYFSYDVKMKEKGDIPEGYSVSREKKERFSLILESASTNQTSMYLCASSFRQRNTEAFFGQGTRLTVV.

The chain uses TRBV5-1 and TRBJ1-1, with TRBD1 matching 9 bases. This CDR3 spans 14 amino acids. V trimming: 6 bases; J trimming: 3 bases; junction bases outside the gene matches: 6. Per germline, CDR1 SGHRS and CDR2 YFSETQ. The CDR3 nucleotides are TGCGCCAGCATTCGGGGACAGGGTTACACTGAAGCTTTCTTT. This gives the protein CASIRGQGYTEAFF.

CDR3 DNA: TGTGCCAGCAGCCCTCGCGCCTTGAACACTGAAGCTTTCTTT. Its translation is CASSPRALNTEAFF. This sequence joins TRBV9 and TRBJ1-1, with D uncertain. The V and J ends lost 4 bases and 0 bases respectively, with 10 bases between them. Germline lookup yields CDR1 SGDLS and CDR2 YYNGEE. The CDR3 extends over 14 amino acids.

The genes are TRBV6-4 and TRBJ2-3; TRBD2 aligns across 14 bases. The CDR3 covers 15 residues. J was trimmed by 4 bases and V by 9 bases; bases with no gene match: 6. Germline assignment: CDR1 MRHNA and CDR2 SNTAGT. CDR3 amino acids: CARMGLAGVSDTQYF. The CDR3 DNA reads as TGTGCCAGAATGGGACTAGCGGGAGTATCAGATACGCAGTATTTT.

This rearrangement joins TRBV6-5 to TRBJ1-5; 9 bases agree with TRBD1. The germline gives CDR1 MNHEY, CDR2 SVGAGI. The CDR3 has 15 amino acids. The junction had 10 bases not matched to a gene; V was cut back by 6 bases and J by 7 bases. DNA for the CDR3: TGTGCCAGCAGGGACGGACAGGGGAGTTGGCAGCCCCAGCATTTT. It yields the protein CASRDGQGSWQPQHF.

This chain uses TRBV19 with TRBJ1-1; 7 positions agree with TRBD1. Germline CDR1 reads LNHDA; CDR2 reads SQIVND (reference sequence). V dropped 6 bases and J dropped 3; count of bases not matched to a gene: 7. The CDR3 runs to 14 residues. CDR3 protein: CASSNPGQDTEAFF. DNA of the CDR3: TGTGCCAGTAGCAATCCCGGACAGGACACTGAAGCTTTCTTT.

The V call is TRBV9, the J call TRBJ2-7, with D perhaps TRBD2 (5 bases). Germline assignment: CDR1 SGDLS and CDR2 YYNGEE. The CDR3 contains 14 residues. The V and J ends lost 0 bases and 4 bases respectively, with 11 bases between them. CDR3 in DNA: TGTGCCAGCAGCGTAGGTTTGAGGGATTACGAGCAGTACTTC. This sequence encodes CASSVGLRDYEQYF.